Listed here are 7 T cell receptor beta chains from one sample, sequenced in a study of cytomegalovirus exposure and HLA in healthy donors. The PCR was carried out with 60 Vbeta primers and 13 Jbeta primers. Sequencing used immunoSEQ multiplex PCR; TCRdb keeps in-frame clones, though not all of them. The profile covers 150,000 to 200,000 clones, with about 79% appearing a single time and 6.4% taken by the ten largest. Sequenced material: PBMCs. These receptors originate from a man aged 50 to 59 in good health and CMV-seropositive.

Note on this clone: This sample includes further DNA sequences coding for the same CDR3. The chain links TRBV7-2 to TRBJ2-1; weak D call: TRBD2 (7 bases). Trimming stripped 1 base from V and 3 bases from J, with 10 bases between. The germline gives CDR1 SGHTA, CDR2 FQGNSA. The CDR3 totals 15 residues. CDR3 sequence reads: CASSLGGGGYNEQFF. CDR3 bases: TGTGCCAGCAGCTTAGGAGGGGGGGGCTACAATGAGCAGTTCTTC.

The chain joins TRBV7-2 to TRBJ2-5; TRBD2 agrees at 8 bases. CDR1 SGHTA and CDR2 FQGNSA come from the germline V gene. This CDR3 is built from 15 residues. The V segment lost 2 bases and the J segment 5 bases; nucleotides outside the gene matches: 7. The chain's CDR3 is CASSLTSGGGETQYF. The CDR3 DNA sequence: TGTGCCAGCAGCTTAACCAGCGGGGGAGGTGAGACCCAGTACTTC.

The gene calls are TRBV5-1 and TRBJ1-2, with D maybe TRBD1 (5 bases). The CDR3 totals 15 residues. V lost 0 bases to trimming and J lost 5 bases, with 14 bases between them. The germline gives CDR1 SGHRS, CDR2 YFSETQ. Here the CDR3 DNA reads TGCGCCAGCAGCTTGGCCGACAGTCCGATTTATGGCTACACCTTC. It yields the protein CASSLADSPIYGYTF.

The chain is built from TRBV30 and TRBJ1-1, with 8 bases that match TRBD1. J lost 1 base, V lost 2 bases, and 9 bases had no gene match. This CDR3 has 16 residues. CDR1 and CDR2 from the germline V gene are GTSNPN and SVGIG (reference sequence). CDR3 sequence (DNA): TGTGCCTGGAGTTTAGGACAGGGATTCTCGAACACTGAAGCTTTCTTT. The encoded protein is CAWSLGQGFSNTEAFF.

This chain joins TRBV6-5 and TRBJ2-7; D might be TRBD1 (6 bases). V lost 6 bases to trimming and J lost 2 bases, with 14 bases between them. Germline CDR1 reads MNHEY; CDR2 reads SVGAGI. The CDR3 runs to 14 residues. The chain's CDR3 is CASSRQAFTYEQYF. The CDR3 DNA reads as TGTGCCAGCAGCCGACAGGCGTTTACCTACGAGCAGTACTTC.

V usage is TRBV19 and J usage is TRBJ2-3; D unclear. The germline V gene has CDR1 LNHDA and CDR2 SQIVND (reference sequence). The CDR3 contains 13 residues. Trimming left V 3 bases short and J 2 bases short, with 6 bases between. DNA of the CDR3: TGTGCCAGTAGTATCCCTCCCACAGATACGCAGTATTTT. Translation gives CASSIPPTDTQYF.

The chain combines TRBV18 with TRBJ2-5, with D perhaps matching TRBD1 (6 bases). This CDR3 comprises 15 residues. V was cut by 8 bases and J by 1 base, with 17 bases left in between. CDR1 and CDR2 (germline): KGHSH, LQKENI. CDR3 nucleotides: TGTGCCAGCACCTCAGGGGCCCGATCCCAAGAGACCCAGTACTTC. Protein sequence: CASTSGARSQETQYF.